The clone carrying this TCR beta chain turned up a few times. This entry belongs to a study of cytomegalovirus exposure and HLA in healthy donors. The CDR3 contains 16 residues. V dropped 6 bases and J dropped 2 bases, with 15 bases sitting between them. Looked up from germline, CDR1 is SGHNT and CDR2 is YYREEE (reference sequence). Use of 60 Vbeta and 13 Jbeta primers characterized the PCR. This table comes from immunoSEQ multiplex PCR, and its TCRdb copy is limited to in-frame clones, with some not included. The data hold more than 95,000 clones, with roughly a tenth observed a single time. V gene TRBV5-4 combines with J gene TRBJ2-6; D gene uncertain. The sequence was collected from a man aged 35 to 55 in good health and CMV-seropositive. Material for sequencing was PBMCs. Here the CDR3 DNA reads TGTGCCAGCACCCCGCCGGGTGGAGCTGGGGCCAACGTCCTGACTTTC. Translating it yields CASTPPGGAGANVLTF.